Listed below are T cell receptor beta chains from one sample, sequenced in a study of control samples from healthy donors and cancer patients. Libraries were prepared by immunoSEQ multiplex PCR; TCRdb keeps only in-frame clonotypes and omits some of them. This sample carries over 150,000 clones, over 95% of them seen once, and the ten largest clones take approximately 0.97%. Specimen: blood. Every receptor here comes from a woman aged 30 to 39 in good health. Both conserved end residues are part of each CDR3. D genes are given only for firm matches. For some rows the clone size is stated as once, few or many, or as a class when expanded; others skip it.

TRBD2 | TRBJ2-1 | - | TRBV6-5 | TGTGCCAGTATAGCGGGGGTGGAGCAGTTCTTC | CASIAGVEQFF
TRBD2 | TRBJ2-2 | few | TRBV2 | TGTGCCAGCAGTGAAGGGGCGCTAGCGGGTTTCACCGGGGAGCTGTTTTTT | CASSEGALAGFTGELFF
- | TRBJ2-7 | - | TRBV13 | TGTGCCAGCAGTCCCGGGACTGACCCCTACGAGCAGTACTTC | CASSPGTDPYEQYF
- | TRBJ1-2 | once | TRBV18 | TGTGCCAGCTCACCCCCCAGGGGTCTTCTTGGCTACACCTTC | CASSPPRGLLGYTF
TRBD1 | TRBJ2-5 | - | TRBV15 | TGTGCCACCAGCAGAGATCCAGGGGGCTTGGAGACCCAGTACTTC | CATSRDPGGLETQYF
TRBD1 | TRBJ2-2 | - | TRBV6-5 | TGTGCCAGCAAACAAGACAGGGGGCAGGTCGGGGAGCTGTTTTTT | CASKQDRGQVGELFF
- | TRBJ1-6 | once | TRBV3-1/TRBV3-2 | TGTGCCAGCAGCCAAACGGGAAATAATTCACCCCTCCACTTT | CASSQTGNNSPLHF
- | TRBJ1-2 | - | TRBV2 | TGTGCCAGCAGTACCGGAAGCTTATATGGCTACACCTTC | CASSTGSLYGYTF
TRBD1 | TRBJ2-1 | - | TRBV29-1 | TGCAGCGTTGTCGAACAGGGGGATTACAATGAGCAGTTCTTC | CSVVEQGDYNEQFF
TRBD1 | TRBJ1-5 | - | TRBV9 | TGTGCCAGCAGCGTGACAGGGGCGTCGGGTCAGCCCCAGCATTTT | CASSVTGASGQPQHF
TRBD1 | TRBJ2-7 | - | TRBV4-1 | TGCGCCAGCAGCCGTAGTCCGGGACAGGGACACTACGAGCAGTACTTC | CASSRSPGQGHYEQYF
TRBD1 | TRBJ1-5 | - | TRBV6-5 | TGTGCCAGCCAAGGGGGCGAAGGTCAGCCCCAGCATTTT | CASQGGEGQPQHF
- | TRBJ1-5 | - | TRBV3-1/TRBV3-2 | TGTGCCAGCAGCCACTCGGACGGAAGCAATCAGCCCCAGCATTTT | CASSHSDGSNQPQHF
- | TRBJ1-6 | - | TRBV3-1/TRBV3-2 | TGTGCCAGCAGCCAAGCACTTACCAATTCACCCCTCCACTTT | CASSQALTNSPLHF
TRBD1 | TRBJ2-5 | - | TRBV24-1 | TGTGCCACCAGTGATTTGGGGACAGGGAGGCCAGAGACCCAGTACTTC | CATSDLGTGRPETQYF
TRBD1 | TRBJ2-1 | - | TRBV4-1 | TGCGCCAGCAGCCAAGGACAGGGGCTTCACAATGAGCAGTTCTTC | CASSQGQGLHNEQFF
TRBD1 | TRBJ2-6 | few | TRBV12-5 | TGTGCTAGTGGAGATGACAGGGCGTCTTGGGCCAACGTCCTGACTTTC | CASGDDRASWANVLTF
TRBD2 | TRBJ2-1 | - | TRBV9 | TGTGCCAGCAGCGTAGAAACTAGCGGGATAGGGGAGCAGTTCTTC | CASSVETSGIGEQFF
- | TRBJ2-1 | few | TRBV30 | TGTGCCTGGAGTAAGTCAGTCTCCTACAATGAGCAGTTCTTC | CAWSKSVSYNEQFF
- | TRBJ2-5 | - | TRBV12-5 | TGTGCTAGTGCCCTGAGGGGGTGGTTACAAGAGACCCAGTACTTC | CASALRGWLQETQYF